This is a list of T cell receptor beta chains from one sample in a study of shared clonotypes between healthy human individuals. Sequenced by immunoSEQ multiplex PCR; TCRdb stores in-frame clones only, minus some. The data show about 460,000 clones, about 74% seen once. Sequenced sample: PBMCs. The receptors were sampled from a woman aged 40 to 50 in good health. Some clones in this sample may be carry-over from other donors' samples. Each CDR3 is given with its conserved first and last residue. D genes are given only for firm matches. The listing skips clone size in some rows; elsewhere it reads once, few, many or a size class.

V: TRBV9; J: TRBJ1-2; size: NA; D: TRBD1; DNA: TGTGCCAGCAGCATGAGTCCGGGACAGGGATATGGCTACACCTTC; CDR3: CASSMSPGQGYGYTF
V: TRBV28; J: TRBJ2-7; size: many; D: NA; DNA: TGTGCCAGCAGTTTCTTCTACGAGCAGTACTTC; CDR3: CASSFFYEQYF
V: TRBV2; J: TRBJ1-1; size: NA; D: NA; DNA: TGTGCCAGCCTTATCAGTGGTGGGGGATTCTTT; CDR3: CASLISGGGFF
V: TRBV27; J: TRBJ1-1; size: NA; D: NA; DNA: TGTGCCAGCAGGCCTACAGGGAGGACTGAAGCTTTCTTT; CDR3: CASRPTGRTEAFF
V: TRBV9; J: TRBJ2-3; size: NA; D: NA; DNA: TGTGCCAGCAGCGTAGACTGGGGGGATACGCAGTATTTT; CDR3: CASSVDWGDTQYF
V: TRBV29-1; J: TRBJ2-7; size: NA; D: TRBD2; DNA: TGCAGCGTTGTAGGGACTACGGAGCAGTACTTC; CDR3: CSVVGTTEQYF
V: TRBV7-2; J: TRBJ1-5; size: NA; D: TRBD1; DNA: TGTGCCAGCAGCTCAGACAGGGGCCAGCCCCAGCATTTT; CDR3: CASSSDRGQPQHF
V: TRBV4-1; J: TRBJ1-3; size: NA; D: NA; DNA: TGCGCCAGCAGCGCAGGACAGTTCTCTGGAAACACCATATATTTT; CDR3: CASSAGQFSGNTIYF
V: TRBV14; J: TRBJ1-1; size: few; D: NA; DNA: TGTGCCAGCACCCCAAATATGAACACTGAAGCTTTCTTT; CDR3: CASTPNMNTEAFF
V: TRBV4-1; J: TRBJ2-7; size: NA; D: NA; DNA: TGCGCCAGCAGCCAGACGCTTCCCGGCGAGCAGTACTTC; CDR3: CASSQTLPGEQYF
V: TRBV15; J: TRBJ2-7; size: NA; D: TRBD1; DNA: TGTGCCACCAGCAGAGATCTTCCGGGACAGGGAAGCTACGAGCAGTACTTC; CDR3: CATSRDLPGQGSYEQYF
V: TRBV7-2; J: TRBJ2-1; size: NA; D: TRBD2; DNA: TGTGCCAGCAGCTCGATCCGGGGGGGTGAGCAGTTCTTC; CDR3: CASSSIRGGEQFF
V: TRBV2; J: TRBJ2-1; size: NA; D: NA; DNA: TGTGCCAGCAGTGCCTTAAATGAGCAGTTCTTC; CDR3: CASSALNEQFF
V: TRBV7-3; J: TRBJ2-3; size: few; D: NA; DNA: TGTGCCAGCAGCTTAGGGCAGGTGGGCACAGATACGCAGTATTTT; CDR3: CASSLGQVGTDTQYF
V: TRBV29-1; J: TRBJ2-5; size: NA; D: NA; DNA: TGCAGCGTTCAACTGGACCAAGAGACCCAGTACTTC; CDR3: CSVQLDQETQYF
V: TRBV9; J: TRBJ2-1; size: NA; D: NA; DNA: TGTGCCAGCAGCGTAGGTCCGAGGCGGTCGTCCTACAATGAGCAGTTCTTC; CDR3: CASSVGPRRSSYNEQFF
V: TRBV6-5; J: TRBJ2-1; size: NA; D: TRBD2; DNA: TGTGCCACAGGGACTAGCGAGTACAATGAGCAGTTCTTC; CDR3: CATGTSEYNEQFF
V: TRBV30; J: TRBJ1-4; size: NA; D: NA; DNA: TGTGCCTGGAGTGTACAGCCCTACTCTGAAAAACTGTTTTTT; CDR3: CAWSVQPYSEKLFF
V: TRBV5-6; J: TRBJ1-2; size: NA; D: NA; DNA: TGTGCCAGCGGCACGTGGGGCTCTAACTATGGCTACACCTTC; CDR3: CASGTWGSNYGYTF
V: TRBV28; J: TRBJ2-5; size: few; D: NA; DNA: TGTGCCAGCAGTTTTAGGACGCCCAAGACTTATGTGGAGACCCAGTACTTC; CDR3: CASSFRTPKTYVETQYF